A single sample is the source of the 11 T cell receptor beta chains below, sequenced in a study of OX40 agonist ivuxolimab in advanced cancers. TCRdb keeps only in-frame clones here, not all; method: immunoSEQ multiplex PCR. In the table there are some 70,000 clones, 75% to 90% of which are singletons. The source material was CD4+ or CD8+ T cells sorted from blood, sampled in a trial of the OX40 agonist ivuxolimab. The origin of the receptors is an adult with an advanced solid tumor such as melanoma, head and neck, liver or kidney cancer.

This clone was counted a few times. The chain couples TRBV21-1 to TRBJ1-5; the D segment call TRBD1 is taken from the table without a DNA check. TRBV21-1 is an annotated pseudogene. The CDR3 spans 15 residues. The CDR3 DNA follows: TGTGCCAGCAGCAATGTTGTCAGGGCAAATCAGCCCCAGCATTTT. Its protein is CASSNVVRANQPQHF.

The chain has TRBV27 and TRBJ2-7; D is perhaps TRBD2 (6 bases). CDR1 MNHEY and CDR2 SMNVEV come from the germline V gene (reference sequence). V was cut by 5 bases and J by 2 bases, with 13 bases left in between. The CDR3 extends over 14 amino acids. The CDR3 DNA reads TGTGCCAGCAGTCCCTATGGACTAACCTACGAGCAGTACTTC. This sequence encodes CASSPYGLTYEQYF.

V and J are TRBV15 and TRBJ1-2, with 7 bases that match TRBD1. This CDR3 comprises 14 residues. The V and J ends lost 0 bases and 4 bases, in that order; junction bases with no gene match: 2. The germline V gene has CDR1 LNHNV and CDR2 YYDKDF (reference sequence). CDR3: CATSREGGGYGYTF. The CDR3 DNA is TGTGCCACCAGCAGAGAAGGGGGCGGCTATGGCTACACCTTC.

This clone came up a few times. The V call is TRBV9, the J call TRBJ1-3; D gene uncertain. Trimming pared 4 bases from V and 0 bases from J, leaving 17 bases between. Germline CDR1 is SGDLS and CDR2 is YYNGEE. CDR3 length equals 17 residues. The CDR3 is CASSPRAGVFSGNTIYF. The CDR3 coding sequence is TGTGCCAGCAGCCCCCGGGCAGGCGTTTTCTCTGGAAACACCATATATTTT.

This clone was seen more than once but under ten times. The chain employs TRBV14 and TRBJ1-6; D possibly corresponds to TRBD1 (6 bases). Germline CDR1 SGHDN, CDR2 FVKESK. This CDR3 contains 14 residues. The ends were cut back, 4 bases at V and 10 bases at J, with 14 bases in the middle. The DNA for the CDR3 is TGTGCCAGCAGCCCTCGGGGGGGGCGCTCACCCCTCCACTTT. As protein: CASSPRGGRSPLHF. Looking up the rest from reference TRBV14 and TRBJ1-6 gives the full variable domain: EAGVTQFPSHSVIEKGQTVTLRCDPISGHDNLYWYRRVMGKEIKFLLHFVKESKQDESGMPNNRFLAERTGGTYSTLKVQPAELEDSGVYFCASSPRGGRSPLHFGNGTRLTVT.

V gene TRBV9 combines with J gene TRBJ1-2; D is possibly TRBD1 (6 bases). V was shortened by 4 bases and J by 6 bases, with 22 bases between the two germline ends. Germline CDR1 SGDLS, CDR2 YYNGEE. There are 16 residues in the CDR3. The CDR3 reads CASSPREGGVLDGYTF. DNA for the CDR3: TGTGCCAGCAGCCCCCGGGAAGGGGGGGTTTTAGATGGCTACACCTTC.

V is TRBV5-1 and J is TRBJ1-2; a weak D match, TRBD1 (5 bases). The CDR3 runs to 14 residues. The germline CDR1 and CDR2 sequences are SGHRS and YFSETQ. V was cut by 0 bases and J by 8 bases, with 14 bases left in between. DNA of the CDR3: TGCGCCAGCAGCTTGGCGGATCAGGGTCGCGGCTACACCTTC. Amino acids: CASSLADQGRGYTF. The complete variable domain, with remaining parts taken from reference TRBV5-1 and TRBJ1-2, reads KAGVTQTPRYLIKTRGQQVTLSCSPISGHRSVSWYQQTPGQGLQFLFEYFSETQRNKGNFPGRFSGRQFSNSRSEMNVSTLELGDSALYLCASSLADQGRGYTFGSGTRLTVV.

About this clone itself: Other nucleotide sequences in the sample specify the same CDR3. The rearrangement uses TRBV15 and TRBJ2-3; D not certain. The germline V gene has CDR1 LNHNV and CDR2 YYDKDF (reference sequence). V lost 2 bases to trimming and J lost 9 bases, with 12 bases between them. The length of the CDR3 is 13 residues. For the CDR3, the DNA is TGTGCCACCAGCAGACTACCAGGAGAAACGCAGTATTTT. It specifies CATSRLPGETQYF.

V gene TRBV30 combines with J gene TRBJ2-6, with D hard to call. Trimming shortened V by 5 bases and J by 4 bases, and 6 bases separated the two germline ends. CDR3 size: 12 residues. Germline V gives CDR1 GTSNPN, CDR2 SVGIG (reference sequence). CDR3 nucleotides: TGTGCCTGGGGAACAGGGGCCAACGTCCTGACTTTC. It codes for CAWGTGANVLTF.

V usage is TRBV5-3 and J usage is TRBJ2-7, with a weak D call TRBD1 (5 bases). TRBV5-3 is reported as an ORF; its role is uncertain. The germline V and J ends were trimmed by 4 bases and 2 bases, with 10 bases remaining between them. The CDR3 runs 13 residues. For the CDR3, the DNA is TGTGCCAGAAGCGGAGACAGTACCTACGAGCAGTACTTC. Encoded protein: CARSGDSTYEQYF.

This chain uses TRBV18 with TRBJ1-1; possibly TRBD1 for D (5 bases). There are 16 residues in the CDR3. The V end lost 0 bases, the J end lost 0 bases, and 11 bases lay between the germline ends. The germline V gene has CDR1 KGHSH and CDR2 LQKENI. The CDR3 nucleotides are TGTGCCAGCTCACCACCGGGGGGAGTTGTGAACACTGAAGCTTTCTTT. Amino acid sequence: CASSPPGGVVNTEAFF.